The rows below give T cell receptor beta chains drawn from one sample of a study of T cells in tumors after PD-1 blockade. Using immunoSEQ multiplex PCR, the repertoire was profiled, and TCRdb retains in-frame clones only, with some absent. The sample holds about 33,000 clones, roughly 78% seen once. Sample: PBMCs, taken before anti-PD-1 treatment. These TCRs come from a human donor with basal cell carcinoma. The CDR3 runs from the conserved cysteine through the conserved F or W. Each record gives: clone size, D gene, J gene, V gene, CDR3 protein, CDR3 DNA. D genes are given only for firm matches. Rows give clone size only sometimes, using once, few, many, or a class for an expanded clone.

abundance: NA; d_gene: NA; j_gene: TRBJ2-7; v_gene: TRBV3-1/TRBV3-2; CDR3aa: CASSQAPGIPLEQYF; CDR3nt: TGTGCCAGCAGCCAAGCCCCGGGTATCCCGCTCGAGCAGTACTTC
abundance: NA; d_gene: NA; j_gene: TRBJ2-7; v_gene: TRBV18; CDR3aa: CASSSAGVSSYEQYF; CDR3nt: TGTGCCAGCTCGTCAGCAGGGGTCAGCTCCTACGAGCAGTACTTC
abundance: NA; d_gene: TRBD2; j_gene: TRBJ2-1; v_gene: TRBV7-2; CDR3aa: CASGGTSGVSNEQFF; CDR3nt: TGTGCCAGCGGAGGTACTAGCGGGGTTTCCAATGAGCAGTTCTTC
abundance: NA; d_gene: NA; j_gene: TRBJ1-1; v_gene: TRBV18; CDR3aa: CASSPKRGDTEAFF; CDR3nt: TGTGCCAGCTCACCAAAACGGGGGGACACTGAAGCTTTCTTT
abundance: NA; d_gene: NA; j_gene: TRBJ1-4; v_gene: TRBV11-1; CDR3aa: CASSFAEATNEKLFF; CDR3nt: TGTGCCAGCAGCTTTGCGGAAGCAACTAATGAAAAACTGTTTTTT
abundance: NA; d_gene: TRBD2; j_gene: TRBJ2-7; v_gene: TRBV5-1; CDR3aa: CASSYGLADPSQQYF; CDR3nt: TGCGCCAGCAGCTATGGACTAGCGGACCCTTCACAGCAGTACTTC
abundance: NA; d_gene: TRBD1; j_gene: TRBJ1-5; v_gene: TRBV15; CDR3aa: CATSEGTGGIHQPQHF; CDR3nt: TGTGCCACCAGCGAGGGGACAGGGGGGATCCATCAGCCCCAGCATTTT
abundance: few; d_gene: TRBD2; j_gene: TRBJ2-1; v_gene: TRBV4-2; CDR3aa: CASSQDWLADYNEQFF; CDR3nt: TGTGCCAGCAGCCAAGATTGGCTAGCGGACTACAATGAGCAGTTCTTC
abundance: NA; d_gene: NA; j_gene: TRBJ1-2; v_gene: TRBV6-5; CDR3aa: CASSYEGDYGYTF; CDR3nt: TGTGCCAGCAGTTACGAGGGTGACTATGGCTACACCTTC
abundance: medium-sized; d_gene: NA; j_gene: TRBJ1-1; v_gene: TRBV6-2/TRBV6-3; CDR3aa: CASSYGQNTEAFF; CDR3nt: TGTGCCAGCAGTTACGGACAGAACACTGAAGCTTTCTTT
abundance: NA; d_gene: NA; j_gene: TRBJ1-5; v_gene: TRBV7-2; CDR3aa: CASRLTGAGPQHF; CDR3nt: TGTGCCAGCAGGTTGACGGGGGCTGGGCCCCAGCATTTT
abundance: NA; d_gene: TRBD2; j_gene: TRBJ2-1; v_gene: TRBV7-2; CDR3aa: CASSSGAPGLAGYNEQFF; CDR3nt: TGTGCCAGCAGCTCGGGAGCACCTGGACTAGCCGGCTACAATGAGCAGTTCTTC
abundance: NA; d_gene: TRBD1; j_gene: TRBJ2-2; v_gene: TRBV28; CDR3aa: CASSSGQGKPGELFF; CDR3nt: TGTGCCAGCAGCTCAGGACAGGGCAAGCCCGGGGAGCTGTTTTTT
abundance: NA; d_gene: NA; j_gene: TRBJ1-6; v_gene: TRBV6-1; CDR3aa: CASSDLGSTNSPLHF; CDR3nt: TGTGCCAGCAGTGATCTGGGATCGACTAATTCACCCCTCCACTTT
abundance: NA; d_gene: TRBD2; j_gene: TRBJ2-1; v_gene: TRBV6-5; CDR3aa: CASSYGRGRANEQFF; CDR3nt: TGTGCCAGCAGTTACGGACGCGGGAGGGCCAATGAGCAGTTCTTC
abundance: NA; d_gene: NA; j_gene: TRBJ1-3; v_gene: TRBV6-1; CDR3aa: CASSEKSPDLGNTIYF; CDR3nt: TGTGCCAGCAGTGAAAAGAGCCCAGACCTTGGAAACACCATATATTTT
abundance: NA; d_gene: NA; j_gene: TRBJ2-2; v_gene: TRBV6-5; CDR3aa: CASSYQGRNTGELFF; CDR3nt: TGTGCCAGCAGCTACCAGGGGCGGAACACCGGGGAGCTGTTTTTT
abundance: once; d_gene: TRBD1; j_gene: TRBJ2-1; v_gene: TRBV7-3; CDR3aa: CASSSQGAKHNEQFF; CDR3nt: TGTGCCAGCAGCTCACAGGGGGCGAAACACAATGAGCAGTTCTTC
abundance: NA; d_gene: NA; j_gene: TRBJ2-7; v_gene: TRBV29-1; CDR3aa: CSVDIGTYEQYF; CDR3nt: TGCAGCGTTGATATCGGTACCTACGAGCAGTACTTC
abundance: NA; d_gene: NA; j_gene: TRBJ1-6; v_gene: TRBV7-3; CDR3aa: CASSLNGDSPLHF; CDR3nt: TGTGCCAGCAGCCTGAACGGGGATTCACCCCTCCACTTT
abundance: NA; d_gene: NA; j_gene: TRBJ1-2; v_gene: TRBV27; CDR3aa: CASSYRGFRDWSYTF; CDR3nt: TGTGCCAGCAGTTACCGAGGGTTTAGGGATTGGAGCTACACCTTC
abundance: NA; d_gene: NA; j_gene: TRBJ1-6; v_gene: TRBV6-5; CDR3aa: CASSYSLSDNSPLHF; CDR3nt: TGTGCCAGCAGTTACTCGTTATCTGATAATTCACCCCTCCACTTT
abundance: NA; d_gene: TRBD2; j_gene: TRBJ2-2; v_gene: TRBV5-1; CDR3aa: CASSLVAGDPGELFF; CDR3nt: TGCGCCAGCAGCTTGGTAGCGGGGGACCCCGGGGAGCTGTTTTTT
abundance: NA; d_gene: TRBD1; j_gene: TRBJ1-4; v_gene: TRBV29-1; CDR3aa: CSVAGQVDEKLFF; CDR3nt: TGCAGCGTGGCGGGACAGGTCGATGAAAAACTGTTTTTT
abundance: NA; d_gene: TRBD2; j_gene: TRBJ2-1; v_gene: TRBV24-1; CDR3aa: CATSGSSGSADNEQFF; CDR3nt: TGTGCCACCAGTGGGTCTAGCGGGAGTGCGGACAATGAGCAGTTCTTC
abundance: NA; d_gene: TRBD1; j_gene: TRBJ1-1; v_gene: TRBV29-1; CDR3aa: CSSAGIQGEAFF; CDR3nt: TGCAGCTCGGCCGGGATACAGGGGGAAGCTTTCTTT
abundance: NA; d_gene: NA; j_gene: TRBJ2-1; v_gene: TRBV7-2; CDR3aa: CASSLSPAKQFF; CDR3nt: TGTGCCAGCAGCTTATCCCCCGCGAAGCAGTTCTTC
abundance: NA; d_gene: NA; j_gene: TRBJ2-5; v_gene: TRBV5-6; CDR3aa: CASSPGPGDQETQYF; CDR3nt: TGTGCCAGCAGCCCCGGTCCAGGGGATCAAGAGACCCAGTACTTC
abundance: NA; d_gene: TRBD2; j_gene: TRBJ2-4; v_gene: TRBV30; CDR3aa: CAWSHPTGGNIQYF; CDR3nt: TGTGCCTGGAGCCACCCCACGGGGGGGAACATTCAGTACTTC
abundance: NA; d_gene: NA; j_gene: TRBJ2-2; v_gene: TRBV24-1; CDR3aa: CATSDAGQIRNTGELFF; CDR3nt: TGTGCCACCAGTGATGCAGGACAGATCAGGAACACCGGGGAGCTGTTTTTT
abundance: few; d_gene: TRBD2; j_gene: TRBJ2-2; v_gene: TRBV2; CDR3aa: CASTVAGYTGELFF; CDR3nt: TGTGCCAGCACAGTAGCGGGTTACACCGGGGAGCTGTTTTTT
abundance: NA; d_gene: NA; j_gene: TRBJ1-1; v_gene: TRBV18; CDR3aa: CASSPPGGRNTEAFF; CDR3nt: TGTGCCAGCTCACCACCAGGGGGGAGGAACACTGAAGCTTTCTTT
abundance: NA; d_gene: NA; j_gene: TRBJ1-1; v_gene: TRBV4-3; CDR3aa: CASRLTENTEAFF; CDR3nt: TGCGCCAGCAGACTGACGGAAAACACTGAAGCTTTCTTT
abundance: NA; d_gene: TRBD2; j_gene: TRBJ2-7; v_gene: TRBV7-2; CDR3aa: CASSLASAGGTYEQYF; CDR3nt: TGTGCCAGCAGCTTAGCGTCGGCGGGGGGGACGTACGAGCAGTACTTC
abundance: NA; d_gene: NA; j_gene: TRBJ1-4; v_gene: TRBV7-2; CDR3aa: CASSPRYTDAGTGLFF; CDR3nt: TGTGCCAGCAGCCCCCGATATACTGATGCCGGGACGGGACTGTTTTTT
abundance: NA; d_gene: NA; j_gene: TRBJ1-1; v_gene: TRBV5-1; CDR3aa: CASSLDRFNTEAFF; CDR3nt: TGCGCCAGCAGCTTGGACAGGTTTAACACTGAAGCTTTCTTT
abundance: NA; d_gene: TRBD2; j_gene: TRBJ2-2; v_gene: TRBV25-1; CDR3aa: CASSDYGGGTGELFF; CDR3nt: TGTGCCAGCAGTGACTATGGGGGGGGAACCGGGGAGCTGTTTTTT
abundance: NA; d_gene: NA; j_gene: TRBJ2-7; v_gene: TRBV20-1; CDR3aa: CSASSGGSAYEQYF; CDR3nt: TGCAGTGCTAGTTCGGGGGGCAGCGCTTACGAGCAGTACTTC
abundance: NA; d_gene: NA; j_gene: TRBJ2-1; v_gene: TRBV29-1; CDR3aa: CSVDGAYNEQFF; CDR3nt: TGCAGCGTTGATGGCGCCTACAATGAGCAGTTCTTC
abundance: once; d_gene: NA; j_gene: TRBJ2-3; v_gene: TRBV11-3; CDR3aa: CASSLTWISADTQYF; CDR3nt: TGTGCCAGCAGCCTAACTTGGATCAGCGCAGATACGCAGTATTTT
abundance: NA; d_gene: NA; j_gene: TRBJ2-7; v_gene: TRBV4-2; CDR3aa: CASSPGQAYEQYF; CDR3nt: TGTGCCAGCAGCCCGGGCCAGGCCTACGAGCAGTACTTC
abundance: NA; d_gene: TRBD1; j_gene: TRBJ1-3; v_gene: TRBV7-6; CDR3aa: CASSYGQGSSGNTIYF; CDR3nt: TGTGCCAGCAGCTACGGACAGGGGAGCTCTGGAAACACCATATATTTT
abundance: NA; d_gene: TRBD1; j_gene: TRBJ1-1; v_gene: TRBV7-9; CDR3aa: CASRPDRGQNTEAFF; CDR3nt: TGTGCCAGCAGACCCGACAGGGGTCAGAACACTGAAGCTTTCTTT
abundance: NA; d_gene: TRBD2; j_gene: TRBJ2-3; v_gene: TRBV7-9; CDR3aa: CASSLAGGSDTQYF; CDR3nt: TGTGCCAGCAGCTTAGCGGGGGGGTCAGATACGCAGTATTTT
abundance: NA; d_gene: NA; j_gene: TRBJ2-3; v_gene: TRBV11-3; CDR3aa: CASSFRRGSTDTQYF; CDR3nt: TGTGCCAGCAGCTTTAGACGAGGGAGCACAGATACGCAGTATTTT
abundance: NA; d_gene: NA; j_gene: TRBJ2-6; v_gene: TRBV23-1; CDR3aa: CASSQKSKIYRERVAVLTF; CDR3nt: TGCGCCAGCAGCCAAAAATCGAAGATCTACAGGGAAAGAGTTGCCGTCCTGACTTTC
abundance: NA; d_gene: TRBD1; j_gene: TRBJ1-1; v_gene: TRBV4-3; CDR3aa: CASSHLQGGAEAFF; CDR3nt: TGCGCCAGCAGCCACCTACAGGGGGGAGCTGAAGCTTTCTTT
abundance: NA; d_gene: NA; j_gene: TRBJ2-7; v_gene: TRBV7-8; CDR3aa: CASSLAGGHYEQYF; CDR3nt: TGTGCCAGCAGCTTAGCGGGGGGGCACTACGAGCAGTACTTC